The clone carrying this T cell receptor beta chain was picked up a small number of times. The data originate from a study of T-cell reconstitution after alpha-beta-depleted transplantation in children. For TCRbeta, the library was prepared with unique molecular identifiers. MiXCR, run by TCRdb on the PCR reads, gives a single entry per CDR3 protein. This sample has under 300,000 distinct CDR3 sequences; approximately 9.8% occur once, and the top ten carry roughly 5.1%. The length of the CDR3 is 12 residues. V was pared by 6 bases and J by 3 bases, with 8 bases between. The germline V gene has CDR1 SNHLY and CDR2 FYNNEI.

The rearrangement links TRBV2 to TRBJ2-5, with D possibly matching TRBD1 (6 bases). The sequencing used PBMCs from the stem cell graft donor, collected from the stem cell graft. This receptor was taken from a human donor who donated a stem cell graft to a child with SCID. The CDR3 DNA reads as TGTGCCAGCAGCCGGACAGAAGAGACCCAGTACTTC. Translated: CASSRTEETQYF.